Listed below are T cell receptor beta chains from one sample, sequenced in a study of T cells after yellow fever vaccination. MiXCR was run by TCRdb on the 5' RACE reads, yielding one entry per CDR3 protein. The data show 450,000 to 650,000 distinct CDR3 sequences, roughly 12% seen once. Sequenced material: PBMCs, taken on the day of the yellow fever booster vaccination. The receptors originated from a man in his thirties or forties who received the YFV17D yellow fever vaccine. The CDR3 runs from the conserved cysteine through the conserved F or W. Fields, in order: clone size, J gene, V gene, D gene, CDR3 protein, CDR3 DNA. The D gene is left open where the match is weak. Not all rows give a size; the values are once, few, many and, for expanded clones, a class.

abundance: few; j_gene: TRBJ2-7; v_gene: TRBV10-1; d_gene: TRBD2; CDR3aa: CASSESSASGPYEQYF; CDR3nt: TGCGCCAGCAGTGAGTCGAGCGCTAGCGGGCCCTACGAGCAGTACTTC
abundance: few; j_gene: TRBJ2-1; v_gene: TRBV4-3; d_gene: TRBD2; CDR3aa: CASSQDPPLAGGSLGEQFF; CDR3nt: TGCGCCAGCAGCCAAGATCCCCCACTAGCGGGAGGGTCCCTGGGTGAGCAGTTCTTC
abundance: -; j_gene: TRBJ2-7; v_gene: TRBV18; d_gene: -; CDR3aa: CASSPLGCGRGEQYF; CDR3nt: TGTGCCAGCTCACCATTAGGCTGTGGCAGGGGAGAGCAGTACTTC
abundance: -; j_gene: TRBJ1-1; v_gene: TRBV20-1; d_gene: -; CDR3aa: CSAGGFEAFF; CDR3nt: TGCAGTGCCGGGGGTTTTGAAGCTTTCTTT
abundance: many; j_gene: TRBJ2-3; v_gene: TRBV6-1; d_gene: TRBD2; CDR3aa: CASRLGLAGTDTQYF; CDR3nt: TGTGCCAGCAGACTGGGACTAGCGGGCACAGATACGCAGTATTTT
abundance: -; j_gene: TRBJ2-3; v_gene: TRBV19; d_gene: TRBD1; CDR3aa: CASSVTGVGDTQYF; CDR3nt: TGTGCCAGTAGTGTAACAGGGGTCGGAGATACGCAGTATTTT
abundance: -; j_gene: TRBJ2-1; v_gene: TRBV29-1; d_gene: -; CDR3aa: CSVEEGPNDEQFF; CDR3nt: TGCAGCGTTGAAGAAGGTCCGAACGATGAGCAGTTCTTC
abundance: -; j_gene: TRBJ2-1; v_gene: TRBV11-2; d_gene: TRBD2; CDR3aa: CASSFFWTSGASSYNEQFF; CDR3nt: TGTGCCAGCAGCTTTTTCTGGACTAGCGGGGCAAGCTCCTACAATGAGCAGTTCTTC
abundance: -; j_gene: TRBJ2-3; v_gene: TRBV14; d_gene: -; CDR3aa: CASSLGAISTDTQYF; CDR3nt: TGTGCCAGCAGCCTAGGAGCAATTAGCACAGATACGCAGTATTTT
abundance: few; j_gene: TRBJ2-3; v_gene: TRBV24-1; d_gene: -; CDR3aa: CATSDLKLGSTDTQYF; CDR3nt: TGTGCCACCAGTGATTTGAAGCTAGGGAGCACAGATACGCAGTATTTT
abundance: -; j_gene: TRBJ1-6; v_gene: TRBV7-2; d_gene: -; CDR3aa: CASSHLNSPLHF; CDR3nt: TGTGCCAGCAGCCATCTCAATTCACCCCTCCACTTT
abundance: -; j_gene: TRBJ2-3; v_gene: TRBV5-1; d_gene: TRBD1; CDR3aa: CASTGGELADTQYF; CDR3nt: TGCGCCAGCACAGGGGGCGAATTGGCAGATACGCAGTATTTT
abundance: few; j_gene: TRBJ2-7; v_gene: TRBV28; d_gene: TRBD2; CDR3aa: CASSSPGDWDYFGYEQYF; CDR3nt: TGTGCCAGCAGTTCCCCGGGGGACTGGGACTATTTCGGGTACGAGCAGTACTTC